Listed here are 4 T cell receptor beta chains from one sample, sequenced in a study of shared clonotypes between healthy human individuals. Repertoires were generated with immunoSEQ multiplex PCR, while TCRdb's copy carries only in-frame clones and drops some. The table lists 400,000 to 600,000 clones, over 75% of them singletons, with approximately 13% in the top ten. Sequencing was done on a sample of PBMCs. The receptors come from a middle-aged woman in good health. Some clones in this sample may be carry-over from other donors' samples.

The rearrangement joins TRBV7-8 to TRBJ2-1, with D unclear. Germline CDR1 SGHVS, CDR2 FQNEAQ. There are 13 residues in the CDR3. With 7 bases removed from V and 0 bases from J, the gap between germline ends came to 7 bases. Here the CDR3 DNA reads TGTGCCAGCACCAAGAGCTCCTACAATGAGCAGTTCTTC. Its translation is CASTKSSYNEQFF.

The rearrangement links TRBV4-2 to TRBJ1-1; D unresolved. Deletions cut 0 bases from V and 1 base from J, with 9 bases between. This CDR3 spans 15 amino acids. The germline V gene has CDR1 LGHNA and CDR2 YNFKEQ. The CDR3 DNA reads as TGTGCCAGCAGCCAAGATGACATCGAGAACACTGAAGCTTTCTTT. Residues: CASSQDDIENTEAFF.

This clone was recorded a few times. This chain links TRBV7-8 with TRBJ2-7; D might be TRBD1 or TRBD2, each matching 5 bases. V was shortened by 4 bases and J by 7 bases, with 17 bases between the two germline ends. CDR1 and CDR2 (germline): SGHVS, FQNEAQ. The CDR3 length is 14 residues. CDR3 sequence: CASSSPGPGLEQYF. CDR3 sequence (DNA): TGTGCCAGCAGCTCGCCGGGACCCGGCTTGGAGCAGTACTTC.

The V gene is TRBV19, the J gene TRBJ2-1, with 9 bases matching TRBD2. Germline lookup yields CDR1 LNHDA and CDR2 SQIVND (reference sequence). J lost 8 bases, V lost 6 bases, and 11 bases had no gene match. This CDR3 is built from 15 residues. The DNA of the CDR3 is TGTGCCAGTAGGTCGACGGGACTAGCATTTTATGAGCAGTTCTTC. The encoded protein is CASRSTGLAFYEQFF.